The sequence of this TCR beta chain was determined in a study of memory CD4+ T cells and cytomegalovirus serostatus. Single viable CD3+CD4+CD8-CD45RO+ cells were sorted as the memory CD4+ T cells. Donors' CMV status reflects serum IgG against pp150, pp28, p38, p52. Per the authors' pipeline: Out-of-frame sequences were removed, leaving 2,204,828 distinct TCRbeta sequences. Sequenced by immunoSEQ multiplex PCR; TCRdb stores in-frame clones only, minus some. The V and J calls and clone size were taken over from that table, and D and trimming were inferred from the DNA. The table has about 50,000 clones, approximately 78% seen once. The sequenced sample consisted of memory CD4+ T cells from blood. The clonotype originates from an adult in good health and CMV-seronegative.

The CDR3 bases are TGTGCCAGCATCACCCCGACGAGGTGGCCCCCCGGGGAGCTGTTTTTT. Amino acids: CASITPTRWPPGELFF. The chain carries TRBV9 and TRBJ2-2; D is uncertain. Trimming left V 6 bases short and J 6 bases short, with 21 bases between. Germline V gives CDR1 SGDLS, CDR2 YYNGEE. This CDR3 spans 16 amino acids.